Each of the 25 T cell receptor beta chains below was sequenced from the same sample in a study of T-cell memory formation after mild COVID-19. One entry per CDR3 protein results from TCRdb running MiXCR on the 5' RACE reads. Here the sample spans 300,000 to 400,000 distinct CDR3 sequences, approximately 29% being singletons. Sequencing was done on a sample of PBMCs or a T cell subset sorted from them (not recorded which). The receptor source for this set is an adult woman who had mild COVID-19 (a few samples of this study predate the infection). Cell type and time point are not known.

CDR3 nucleotides: TGTGCCAGCAGTCACAGCAGAGTGGCCGCCAGGTTAAGCTACGAGCAGTACTTC. Its translation: CASSHSRVAARLSYEQYF. The chain uses TRBV7-9 and TRBJ2-7; no firm D call. V lost 6 bases to trimming and J lost 3 bases, with 27 bases between them. Per the germline V gene, CDR1 is SEHNR and CDR2 is FQNEAQ (reference sequence). The CDR3 loop spans 18 amino acids. The whole variable domain, filled in from reference TRBV7-9 and TRBJ2-7, reads DTGVSQNPRHKITKRGQNVTFRCDPISEHNRLYWYRQTLGQGPEFLTYFQNEAQLEKSRLLSDRFSAERPKGSFSTLEIQRTEQGDSAMYLCASSHSRVAARLSYEQYFGPGTRLTVT.

The gene calls are TRBV12-3 or TRBV12-4 and TRBJ1-1; perhaps TRBD1 as D (5 bases). V lost 3 bases, J lost 10 bases, and 12 bases lay in between. There are 12 residues in the CDR3. This CDR3 is CASSFSPQGAFF. Here the CDR3 DNA reads TGTGCCAGCAGTTTTTCTCCCCAGGGAGCTTTCTTT.

Only a few counts were recorded for this clonotype. J is TRBJ1-1 and V is TRBV7-9; D call uncertain. Trimming took off 2 bases at V and 6 bases at J, with 4 bases between the two ends. This CDR3 spans 11 amino acids. Germline V CDR1 and CDR2: SEHNR, FQNEAQ (reference sequence). CDR3 residues: CASSLIAEAFF. CDR3 in DNA: TGTGCCAGCAGCTTAATCGCTGAAGCTTTCTTT. The full variable domain, with the rest looked up from reference TRBV7-9 and TRBJ1-1, is DTGVSQNPRHKITKRGQNVTFRCDPISEHNRLYWYRQTLGQGPEFLTYFQNEAQLEKSRLLSDRFSAERPKGSFSTLEIQRTEQGDSAMYLCASSLIAEAFFGQGTRLTVV.

The count of this clonotype is one. The chain recombines TRBV16 with TRBJ2-3; D remains unclear. The V gene's germline CDR1 is KGHSY and CDR2 FQNENV. V was trimmed by 0 bases and J by 6 bases, leaving 7 bases between them. CDR3 size: 13 residues. CDR3 loop: CASSQSAADTQYF. The CDR3 DNA reads as TGTGCCAGCAGCCAATCGGCGGCGGATACGCAGTATTTT.

The V call is TRBV6-5, the J call TRBJ2-2, with 11 bases that match TRBD2. Losses at the gene ends were 2 bases for V and 4 bases for J; bases not matched to a gene: 3. This CDR3 is built from 16 residues. Germline V gives CDR1 MNHEY, CDR2 SVGAGI. The CDR3 reads CASSYMLAGGTGELFF. CDR3 sequence (DNA): TGTGCCAGCAGTTACATGCTAGCGGGGGGCACCGGGGAGCTGTTTTTT.

This clonotype was detected once. This chain links TRBV20-1 with TRBJ2-3; no firm D call. The V end was cut by 5 bases, the J end by 2 bases, with 17 bases between. Looked up from germline, CDR1 is DFQATT and CDR2 is SNEGSKA (reference sequence). This CDR3 spans 15 amino acids. CDR3 protein: CSAPPGLPATDTQYF. CDR3 DNA sequence: TGCAGTGCTCCCCCCGGGCTCCCCGCCACAGATACGCAGTATTTT.

This clonotype was counted a few times. The J gene is TRBJ2-5, the V gene TRBV11-3; D might be TRBD2 (6 bases). CDR1 is SGHNT and CDR2 is YENEEA in the germline V gene. This CDR3 spans 16 amino acids. Trimming took 2 bases from V and 3 from J, leaving 16 bases between them. Here the CDR3 reads CASSLLSGLAEETQYF. CDR3 DNA sequence: TGTGCCAGCAGCTTACTTTCGGGACTTGCCGAAGAGACCCAGTACTTC.

The rearrangement joins TRBV14 to TRBJ2-7; tentatively, D is TRBD2 (6 bases). Germline lookup yields CDR1 SGHDN and CDR2 FVKESK. The CDR3 has 15 amino acids. The V gene lost 0 bases and the J gene lost 1 base, with 10 bases spanning the gap. The CDR3 region has the DNA TGTGCCAGCAGCCAAGAAGTTGGAGGGTCCTACGAGCAGTACTTC. Translation gives CASSQEVGGSYEQYF.

This clonotype showed up just a few times. V gene TRBV6-5 combines with J gene TRBJ1-4; D is uncertain. Germline V gene sequence: CDR1 MNHEY, CDR2 SVGAGI. The CDR3 loop spans 19 amino acids. The ends were cut back, 0 bases at V and 6 bases at J, with 23 bases in the middle. The CDR3 loop is CASSYSIRQVGRSDEKLFF. CDR3 in DNA: TGTGCCAGCAGTTACTCGATAAGGCAGGTTGGCCGTTCAGATGAAAAACTGTTTTTT.

There are a few counts of this clonotype. This chain links TRBV29-1 with TRBJ1-1; D is undetermined. Germline lookup yields CDR1 SQVTM and CDR2 ANQGSEA. The CDR3 is 13 residues long. V lost 2 bases and J lost 2, with 9 bases in between. The CDR3 loop is CSVERGVNTEAFF. Here the CDR3 DNA reads TGCAGCGTTGAACGCGGAGTTAACACTGAAGCTTTCTTT.

The rearrangement links TRBV7-8 to TRBJ2-7, with TRBD1 matching over 9 bases. Germline loops: CDR1 SGHVS, CDR2 FQNEAQ. After removal of 7 bases from V and 2 bases from J, the junction contained 9 bases not matched to a gene. The CDR3 covers 15 residues. As DNA, the CDR3 is TGTGCCAGCAACCGCTTCCGGGACAGGGCCTACGAGCAGTACTTC. Amino acids: CASNRFRDRAYEQYF.

This clonotype has only a few counts. This chain connects TRBV24-1 to TRBJ2-5, with 7 nucleotides matching TRBD1. This CDR3 is 15 amino acids long. Unmatched junction bases numbered 3, after V lost 3 bases and J lost 0 bases. The germline CDR1 and CDR2 sequences are KGHDR and SFDVKD. The CDR3: CATSDRDRHQETQYF. For the CDR3, the DNA is TGTGCCACCAGTGATCGGGACAGACACCAAGAGACCCAGTACTTC.

This rearrangement joins TRBV5-4 to TRBJ1-1, with D unclear. In germline, CDR1 is SGHNT, CDR2 YYREEE (reference sequence). This CDR3 spans 11 amino acids. Trimming left V 4 bases short and J 6 bases short, with 7 bases between. CDR3 DNA: TGTGCCAGCAGCCTCTACGCTGAAGCTTTCTTT. It codes for CASSLYAEAFF.

The chain employs TRBV19 and TRBJ1-2; D remains unclear. CDR3 size: 12 residues. V lost 7 bases to trimming and J lost 7 bases, with 13 bases between them. Germline lookup yields CDR1 LNHDA and CDR2 SQIVND (reference sequence). This chain's CDR3 is CASTVGMSGYTF. The DNA of the CDR3 is TGTGCCAGTACCGTCGGTATGTCTGGCTACACCTTC.

This clonotype was picked up a small number of times. For the CDR3, the DNA is TGCGCCAGCAGCTCTGGCCAGGCCCGACTTAGCACTGAAGCTTTCTTT. It yields the protein CASSSGQARLSTEAFF. V usage is TRBV5-1 and J usage is TRBJ1-1, with no clear D. Trimming cost V 3 bases and J 4 bases, with 19 bases left between them. This CDR3 has 16 residues. The germline CDR1 and CDR2 sequences are SGHRS and YFSETQ.

This chain joins TRBV20-1 and TRBJ2-2; TRBD1 might be the D (6 bases). CDR1 and CDR2 (germline): DFQATT, SNEGSKA (reference sequence). Trimming removed 2 bases from V and 7 bases from J, with 17 bases in between. The CDR3 runs to 15 residues. CDR3 protein: CSARIGLKGVGELFF. The CDR3 DNA reads as TGCAGTGCTAGAATAGGATTGAAGGGGGTCGGGGAGCTGTTTTTT.

The chain carries TRBV6-1 and TRBJ1-2; no definite D call. Germline V gene sequence: CDR1 MNHNS, CDR2 SASEGT. V lost 10 bases and J lost 3, with 9 bases in between. The CDR3 totals 11 residues. The CDR3 DNA reads as TGTGCCACCACCAGTTACTATGGCTACACCTTC. It is translated as CATTSYYGYTF.

This chain links TRBV7-9 with TRBJ1-2; no clear D gene. The CDR3 contains 16 residues. Germline V CDR1 and CDR2: SEHNR, FQNEAQ (reference sequence). The germline V and J ends were trimmed by 5 bases and 4 bases, with 20 bases remaining between them. CDR3 bases: TGTGCCAGCAGCCCACGGGGTGACGAGGCGAGCTATGGCTACACCTTC. It specifies CASSPRGDEASYGYTF.

The CDR3 loop is CASSPLIFETQYF. As DNA, the CDR3 is TGTGCCAGCAGCCCCTTGATCTTCGAGACCCAGTACTTC. The rearrangement joins TRBV7-9 to TRBJ2-5; D ambiguous. Germline V gene lookup returns CDR1 SEHNR and CDR2 FQNEAQ (reference sequence). The CDR3 has 13 amino acids. Deletions cut 5 bases from V and 5 bases from J, with 12 bases between.

This rearrangement joins TRBV20-1 to TRBJ1-2, with a possible D match to TRBD1 (5 bases). The germline CDR1 and CDR2 sequences are DFQATT and SNEGSKA (reference sequence). CDR3 length: 14 amino acids. The germline V and J ends were trimmed by 6 bases and 3 bases, with 17 bases remaining between them. CDR3 sequence (DNA): TGCAGTGCCTCCGGAAGGGACGCCGACTATGGCTACACCTTC. Translated, it gives CSASGRDADYGYTF.

This clonotype was detected a few times. The chain carries TRBV9 and TRBJ2-7; 9 bases align to TRBD1. The germline gives CDR1 SGDLS, CDR2 YYNGEE. J gave up 2 bases and V 3 bases, and 6 bases lay outside the gene matches. This CDR3 spans 15 amino acids. CDR3 in amino acids: CASSGSGTGPYEQYF. The DNA for the CDR3 is TGTGCCAGCAGCGGCTCCGGGACAGGGCCCTACGAGCAGTACTTC.

This chain uses TRBV2 with TRBJ2-3; 7 positions agree with TRBD1. The CDR3 loop spans 13 amino acids. The V and J ends lost 10 bases and 2 bases, in that order; junction bases with no gene match: 6. CDR1 and CDR2 from the germline V gene are SNHLY and FYNNEI. The CDR3 DNA reads as TGTGCCACCCGGGACAGATACACAGATACGCAGTATTTT. Its protein is CATRDRYTDTQYF.

The rearrangement links TRBV7-2 to TRBJ1-3, with unresolved D. CDR1 is SGHTA and CDR2 is FQGNSA in the germline V gene. Trimming removed 2 bases from V and 4 bases from J, with 6 bases in between. The CDR3 totals 13 residues. CDR3 bases: TGTGCCAGCAGCTTATACTCGGGAAACACCATATATTTT. Protein sequence: CASSLYSGNTIYF.

In this sample, this clonotype turned up a few times. The V call is TRBV9, the J call TRBJ2-3; D unresolved. The CDR3 sequence is 14 residues long. V was pared by 0 bases and J by 0 bases, with 5 bases between. The germline CDR1 and CDR2 sequences are SGDLS and YYNGEE. The CDR3 reads CASSVGYSTDTQYF. DNA for the CDR3: TGTGCCAGCAGCGTAGGCTATAGCACAGATACGCAGTATTTT.

In this sample, this clonotype turned up many times. This chain connects TRBV12-3 or TRBV12-4 to TRBJ2-1; TRBD2 is a possible D gene (5 bases). With 3 bases removed from V and 7 bases from J, the gap between germline ends came to 7 bases. CDR3 length: 12 residues. The DNA for the CDR3 is TGTGCCAGCAGTTTCGGGGAAAATGAGCAGTTCTTC. The encoded protein is CASSFGENEQFF.